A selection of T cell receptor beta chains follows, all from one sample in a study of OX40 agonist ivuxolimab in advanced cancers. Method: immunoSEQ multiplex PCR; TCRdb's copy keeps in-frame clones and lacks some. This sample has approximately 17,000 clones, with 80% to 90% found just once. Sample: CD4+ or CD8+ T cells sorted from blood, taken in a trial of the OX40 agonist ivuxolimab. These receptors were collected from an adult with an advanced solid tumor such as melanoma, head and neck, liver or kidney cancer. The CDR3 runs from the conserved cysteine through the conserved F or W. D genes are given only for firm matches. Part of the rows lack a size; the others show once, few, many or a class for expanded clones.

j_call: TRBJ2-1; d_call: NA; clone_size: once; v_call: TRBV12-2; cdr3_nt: TGTGCAAGTCGCTTAGTCAACCCCGCCGGCTCCTACAATGAGCAGTTCTTC; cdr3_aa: CASRLVNPAGSYNEQFF
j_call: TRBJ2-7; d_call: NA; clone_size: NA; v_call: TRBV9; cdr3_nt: TGTGCCAGCACCCTGGACAGGGAGGGGTACGAGCAGTACTTC; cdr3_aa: CASTLDREGYEQYF
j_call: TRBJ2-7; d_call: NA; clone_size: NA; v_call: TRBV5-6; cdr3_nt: TGTGCCAGCAGCTTGGCTGGGAACGTAGACAGAACCGAGCAGTACTTC; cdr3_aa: CASSLAGNVDRTEQYF
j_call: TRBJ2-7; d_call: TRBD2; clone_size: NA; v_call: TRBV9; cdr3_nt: TGTGCCAGCAGCGTTAGCGGGAGTGCCCACGAGCAGTACTTC; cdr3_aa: CASSVSGSAHEQYF
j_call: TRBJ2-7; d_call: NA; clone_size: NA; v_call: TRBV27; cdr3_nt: TGTGCCAGCAGTTTGACGCCCAGCTCCTACGAGCAGTACTTC; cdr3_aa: CASSLTPSSYEQYF
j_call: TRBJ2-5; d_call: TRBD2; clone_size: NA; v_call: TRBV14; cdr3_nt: TGTGCCAGCAGCCAAGATTGGACTAGCGGGCGAGAGACCCAGTACTTC; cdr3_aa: CASSQDWTSGRETQYF
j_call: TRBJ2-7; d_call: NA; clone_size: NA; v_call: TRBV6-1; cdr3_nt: TGTGCCAGCAGCGTTCGGGACTCCTCCTACGAGCAGTACTTC; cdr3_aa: CASSVRDSSYEQYF
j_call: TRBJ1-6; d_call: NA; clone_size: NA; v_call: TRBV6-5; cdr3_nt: TGTGCCAGCAGTTACTCTGCAGGTGATTCACCCCTCCACTTT; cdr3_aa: CASSYSAGDSPLHF
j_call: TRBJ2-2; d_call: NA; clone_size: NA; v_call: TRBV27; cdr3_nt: TGTGCCAGCAGTTTATCAACCGGGACCGGGGAGCTGTTTTTT; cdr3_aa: CASSLSTGTGELFF
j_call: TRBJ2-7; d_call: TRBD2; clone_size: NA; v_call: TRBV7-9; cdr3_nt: TGTGCCAGCAGCTTTACTAGCGGGAGGCTTCGCCACGAGCAGTACTTC; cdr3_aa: CASSFTSGRLRHEQYF
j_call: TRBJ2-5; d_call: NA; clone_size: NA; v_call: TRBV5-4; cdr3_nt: TGTGCCAGCAGCTTGGAGGGTAGCGGTAAGCCCCAGTACTTC; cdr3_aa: CASSLEGSGKPQYF
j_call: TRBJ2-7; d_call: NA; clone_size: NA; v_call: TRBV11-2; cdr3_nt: TGTGCCAGCAGCTTAATACTAGCTCAGTACGAGCAGTACTTC; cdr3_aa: CASSLILAQYEQYF
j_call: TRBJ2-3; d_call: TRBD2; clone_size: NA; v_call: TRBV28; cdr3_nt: TGTGCCAGCAGTTTCCCTCCTACTAGCGGGAGGGCCCAAGATACGCAGTATTTT; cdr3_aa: CASSFPPTSGRAQDTQYF
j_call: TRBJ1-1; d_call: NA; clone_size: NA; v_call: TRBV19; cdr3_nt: TGTGCCAGTAGTATTAATGGACTTGAAGCTTTCTTT; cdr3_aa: CASSINGLEAFF
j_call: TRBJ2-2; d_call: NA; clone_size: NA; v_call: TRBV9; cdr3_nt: TGTGCCAGCAGCGTAGGGGACGGGTCCGGGGAGCTGTTTTTT; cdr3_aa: CASSVGDGSGELFF
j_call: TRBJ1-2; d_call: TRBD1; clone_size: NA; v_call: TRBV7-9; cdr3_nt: TGTGCCAGCAGCTTACAAGGGGGCGACGGCTACACCTTC; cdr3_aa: CASSLQGGDGYTF
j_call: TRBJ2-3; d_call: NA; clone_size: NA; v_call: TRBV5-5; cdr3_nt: TGTGCCAGCAGCTTGGGGAGGGCTCAAGATACGCAGTATTTT; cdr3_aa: CASSLGRAQDTQYF
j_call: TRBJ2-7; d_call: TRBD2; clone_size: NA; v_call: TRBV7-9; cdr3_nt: TGTGCCAGCAGCTCCCCAAGCGGGAGCCACTACGAGCAGTACTTC; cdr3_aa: CASSSPSGSHYEQYF
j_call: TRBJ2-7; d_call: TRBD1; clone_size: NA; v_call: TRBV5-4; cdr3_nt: TGTGCCAGCAGCGCCGACAGGGTTTCCCACGAGCAGTACTTC; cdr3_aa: CASSADRVSHEQYF
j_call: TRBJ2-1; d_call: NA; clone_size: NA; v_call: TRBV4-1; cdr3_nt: TGCGCCAGCAGCCAAGATCCATTTTCCTACAATGAGCAGTTCTTC; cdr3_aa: CASSQDPFSYNEQFF
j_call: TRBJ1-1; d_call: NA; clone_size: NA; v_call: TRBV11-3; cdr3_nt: TGTGCCAGCAGCTTGCCAGGGGTGAGGACTGAAGCTTTCTTT; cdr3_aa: CASSLPGVRTEAFF
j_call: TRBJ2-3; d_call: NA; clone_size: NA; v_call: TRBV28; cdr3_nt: TGTGCCAGCAGTATAGATCGGACCGTCGGGGTCACAGATACGCAGTATTTT; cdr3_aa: CASSIDRTVGVTDTQYF